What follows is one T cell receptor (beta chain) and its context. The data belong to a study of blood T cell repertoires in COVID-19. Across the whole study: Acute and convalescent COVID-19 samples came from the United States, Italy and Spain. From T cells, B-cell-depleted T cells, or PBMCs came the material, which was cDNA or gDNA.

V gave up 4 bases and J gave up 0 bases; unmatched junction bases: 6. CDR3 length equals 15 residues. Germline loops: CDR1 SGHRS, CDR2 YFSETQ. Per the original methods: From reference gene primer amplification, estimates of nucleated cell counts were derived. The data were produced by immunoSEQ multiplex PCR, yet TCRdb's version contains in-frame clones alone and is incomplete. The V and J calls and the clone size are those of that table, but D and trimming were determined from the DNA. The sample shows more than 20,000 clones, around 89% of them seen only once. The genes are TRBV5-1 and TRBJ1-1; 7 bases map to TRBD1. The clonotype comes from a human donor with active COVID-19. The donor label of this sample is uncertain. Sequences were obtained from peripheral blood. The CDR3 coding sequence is TGCGCCAGCAGCCGAGAGGGGGCGGTGAACACTGAAGCTTTCTTT. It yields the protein CASSREGAVNTEAFF.